The sequence of this T cell receptor (beta chain) was determined in a study of T cells in Graves' hyperthyroidism and ophthalmopathy. Germline CDR1 LNHNV, CDR2 YYDKDF (reference sequence). The CDR3 runs 17 residues. The V gene lost 0 bases and the J gene lost 6 bases, with 15 bases spanning the gap. This clonotype came up many times. Amplification targeted TCR beta CDR3 regions from RNA transcripts. When the TCR CDR3 underwent first-round RT-PCR, the HTBI primer set was used. In TCRdb, the multiplex PCR reads were re-called with MiXCR into one record per CDR3 protein. The sample holds 530,000 or so distinct CDR3 sequences, around 42% seen once.

The sample comprised peripheral blood or thyroid tissue (not recorded which). V gene TRBV15 combines with J gene TRBJ1-6; a possible D gene is TRBD1 (5 bases). This receptor was obtained from a woman between 18 and 30 years old with Graves' hyperthyroidism. This CDR3 is CATSRDRGSAVNSPLHF. As DNA, the CDR3 is TGTGCCACCAGCAGAGATCGGGGGAGCGCCGTTAATTCACCCCTCCACTTT.